This is a list of T cell receptor beta chains from one sample in a study of blood T cell repertoires in COVID-19. TCRdb keeps only in-frame clones here, not all; method: immunoSEQ multiplex PCR. The sample carries 200,000 to 250,000 clones, around 85% recorded once. Input material: peripheral blood. The source is a woman between 50 and 59 years old with acute or convalescent COVID-19. Each CDR3 is given with its conserved first and last residue. Fields, in order: J gene, D gene, clone size, V gene, CDR3 DNA, CDR3 protein. D genes are given only for firm matches. Part of the rows lack a size; the others show once, few, many or a class for expanded clones.

>TRBJ1-5|-|-|TRBV24-1
TGTGCCAACCGGGAGATCACATTTTATAGCAATCAGCCCCAGCATTTT
CANREITFYSNQPQHF
>TRBJ1-6|-|-|TRBV6-2/TRBV6-3
TGTGCCAGCATCCCACAGGTTTTGGCTTCACCCCTCCACTTT
CASIPQVLASPLHF
>TRBJ2-2|TRBD2|-|TRBV15
TGTGCCACCAGCGGGAGGGGTACCGGGGAGCTGTTTTTT
CATSGRGTGELFF
>TRBJ1-1|TRBD1|-|TRBV12-5
TGTGCTAGTGGTTTGGTACTGAACAGGGGTACTGAAGCTTTCTTT
CASGLVLNRGTEAFF
>TRBJ2-7|TRBD2|-|TRBV3-1/TRBV3-2
TGTGCCAGCAGCCAGCGGGGACTAGCGGGGGATACCTACGAGCAGTACTTC
CASSQRGLAGDTYEQYF
>TRBJ1-2|TRBD1|-|TRBV9
TGTGCCAGCAGCTCACCGGACAGGCGGCTCTATGGCTACACCTTC
CASSSPDRRLYGYTF
>TRBJ2-1|-|once|TRBV4-3
TGCGCCAGCAGCCACGGGTCCTACAATGAGCAGTTCTTC
CASSHGSYNEQFF
>TRBJ1-4|TRBD1|-|TRBV6-1
TGTGCCAGCAGTGAGGGGACAGCCAATGAAAAACTGTTTTTT
CASSEGTANEKLFF
>TRBJ2-7|TRBD1|once|TRBV5-4
TGTGCCAGCAGCCCTTGGACAGGGGGGGACGAGCAGTACTTC
CASSPWTGGDEQYF
>TRBJ2-7|TRBD1|-|TRBV30
TGTGCCTGGGAAGACTGGGGACAGGGATCCAACGAGCAGTACTTC
CAWEDWGQGSNEQYF
>TRBJ1-6|-|-|TRBV2
TGTGCCAGCAGCATGGAGGGGTATTCACCCCTCCACTTT
CASSMEGYSPLHF
>TRBJ1-2|-|-|TRBV19
TGTGCCAGTATAGGAGTTCGGGGTGGCTACACCTTC
CASIGVRGGYTF
>TRBJ1-1|TRBD1|-|TRBV25-1
TGTGCCAGCACACGACAGGGGTCGAACACTGAAGCTTTCTTT
CASTRQGSNTEAFF
>TRBJ2-2|-|-|TRBV11-2
TGTGCCAGCAGGTTCTGGCCCACCAGGGGCAAAAACACCGGGGAGCTGTTTTTT
CASRFWPTRGKNTGELFF
>TRBJ1-2|-|-|TRBV15
TGTGCCACCAGCCCTATGCGTCAGGACAGAGGAGGCTACACCTTC
CATSPMRQDRGGYTF
>TRBJ2-3|TRBD2|-|TRBV18
TGTGCCAGCTCACCGAACTCGGTAGCGGGTTACACAGATACGCAGTATTTT
CASSPNSVAGYTDTQYF
>TRBJ2-5|-|few|TRBV7-2
TGTGCCAGCAGCTCCCTAGATATGGGGACCCAGTACTTC
CASSSLDMGTQYF
>TRBJ2-3|TRBD1|-|TRBV24-1
TGTGCCACCAGTGATTGGGACAGGGTGGCAGATACGCAGTATTTT
CATSDWDRVADTQYF
>TRBJ1-6|-|-|TRBV27
TGTGCCAGCAGGGGGCGGGGAAGTTCACCCCTCCACTTT
CASRGRGSSPLHF
>TRBJ1-6|-|-|TRBV9
TGTGCCAGCAGTGGGGGCTTGGGGAATTCACCCCTCCACTTT
CASSGGLGNSPLHF
>TRBJ2-1|-|-|TRBV5-1
TGCGCCAGCAGAGGGGAATACAATGAGCAGTTCTTC
CASRGEYNEQFF
>TRBJ1-2|TRBD1|-|TRBV7-2
TGTGCCAGCAGCTTATCTGGGACAGGGGGGTACTATGGCTACACCTTC
CASSLSGTGGYYGYTF
>TRBJ2-1|-|-|TRBV3-1/TRBV3-2
TGTGCCAGCAGCCATAGACAAGCCCCCTCCTACAATGAGCAGTTCTTC
CASSHRQAPSYNEQFF
>TRBJ1-2|TRBD1|-|TRBV6-5
TGTGCCAGCAGCTACGGACAGGGTGGCTACACCTTC
CASSYGQGGYTF
>TRBJ2-1|TRBD2|once|TRBV29-1
TGCAGCGTTGAAATAGCGGGGATTTACAATGAGCAGTTCTTC
CSVEIAGIYNEQFF
>TRBJ1-6|-|-|TRBV5-5
TGTGCCAGCAGCTTATTTTCAGGGGCCCATTCACCCCTCCACTTT
CASSLFSGAHSPLHF
>TRBJ1-2|TRBD1|-|TRBV19
TGTGCCAGTCGAGACAGGGCTAACTATGGCTACACCTTC
CASRDRANYGYTF
>TRBJ2-2|-|-|TRBV5-6
TGTGCCAGCATGGAGGTCGGTAGCACCGGGGAGCTGTTTTTT
CASMEVGSTGELFF
>TRBJ2-5|TRBD2|-|TRBV11-2
TGTGCCAGCAGCTTAGATTGGGGTAGCGGGAGGGCCGCCCAGTACTTC
CASSLDWGSGRAAQYF
>TRBJ2-2|-|-|TRBV5-1
TGCGCCAGCAGCTTGAGTTCCCGGAGTAACACCGGGGAGCTGTTTTTT
CASSLSSRSNTGELFF
>TRBJ1-5|-|-|TRBV19
TGTGCCAGTAGTATAGATGGCAGAACGAATCAGCCCCAGCATTTT
CASSIDGRTNQPQHF
>TRBJ2-1|-|-|TRBV12-3/TRBV12-4
TGTGCCAGCAGTAGGAGGAATGAGCAGTTCTTC
CASSRRNEQFF
>TRBJ2-5|TRBD2|-|TRBV28
TGTGCCAGCAGTTTATTGCTAGCGGGAGTTTATGAGACCCAGTACTTC
CASSLLLAGVYETQYF
>TRBJ1-1|TRBD1|-|TRBV6-6
TGTGCCAGCAGGAGACAGGGAGAAGGGACTGAAGCTTTCTTT
CASRRQGEGTEAFF
>TRBJ2-7|TRBD2|-|TRBV6-2/TRBV6-3
TGTGCCAGCAGCGGACTAGTGAAGGGCGAGCAGTACTTC
CASSGLVKGEQYF
>TRBJ1-4|TRBD1|-|TRBV2
TGTGCCAGCAGCGCTAACAGGGGGGGGAATGAAAAACTGTTTTTT
CASSANRGGNEKLFF
>TRBJ2-3|TRBD1|-|TRBV5-6
TGTGCCAGCAGCTTTCTCAGGGGGAACACAGATACGCAGTATTTT
CASSFLRGNTDTQYF
>TRBJ2-7|TRBD1|-|TRBV7-9
TGTGCCAGCAGCCCCCCCCCGGGACAGGGGTTCGAGCAGTACTTC
CASSPPPGQGFEQYF
>TRBJ2-1|TRBD2|-|TRBV19
TGTGCCAGTAGGACTAGCGGGGGCTACAATGAGCAGTTCTTC
CASRTSGGYNEQFF
>TRBJ1-2|TRBD1|once|TRBV5-4
TGTGCCAGCACCCTGTCGGGGGACAGGGATGGCTACACCTTC
CASTLSGDRDGYTF
>TRBJ2-5|-|-|TRBV7-2
TGTGCCAGCGCTGGTTGGGAGGAGACCCAGTACTTC
CASAGWEETQYF
>TRBJ2-7|TRBD2|-|TRBV3-1/TRBV3-2
TGTGCCAGCTGCGGGGGCTCCTACGAGCAGTACTTC
CASCGGSYEQYF
>TRBJ2-3|-|-|TRBV11-3
TGTGCCAGCAGCTTACGGGGGAGTCGGACAGATACGCAGTATTTT
CASSLRGSRTDTQYF
>TRBJ1-1|TRBD1|-|TRBV27
TGTGCCAGCAGTTTTGACAGGGGAATGGCTGAAGCTTTCTTT
CASSFDRGMAEAFF
>TRBJ2-3|-|-|TRBV11-2
TGTGCCAGCAGCCTCCGAGGGCAAAGCACAGATACGCAGTATTTT
CASSLRGQSTDTQYF
>TRBJ2-7|-|-|TRBV5-4
TGTGCCAGCAGCATAGATGCAGGGGACAACGAGCAGTACTTC
CASSIDAGDNEQYF
>TRBJ2-2|TRBD2|-|TRBV4-3
TGCGCCAGCAGCCAAGAAAAACTAGCGGGAAGGACCGGGGAGCTGTTTTTT
CASSQEKLAGRTGELFF
>TRBJ2-1|-|-|TRBV3-1/TRBV3-2
TGTGCCAGCAGCCAAGGACCTGGACTGATGACTAGCTCCTACAATGAGCAGTTCTTC
CASSQGPGLMTSSYNEQFF
>TRBJ2-1|TRBD1|-|TRBV27
TGTGCCAGCAGCCTTGACGGACAGGGGTACAATGAGCAGTTCTTC
CASSLDGQGYNEQFF